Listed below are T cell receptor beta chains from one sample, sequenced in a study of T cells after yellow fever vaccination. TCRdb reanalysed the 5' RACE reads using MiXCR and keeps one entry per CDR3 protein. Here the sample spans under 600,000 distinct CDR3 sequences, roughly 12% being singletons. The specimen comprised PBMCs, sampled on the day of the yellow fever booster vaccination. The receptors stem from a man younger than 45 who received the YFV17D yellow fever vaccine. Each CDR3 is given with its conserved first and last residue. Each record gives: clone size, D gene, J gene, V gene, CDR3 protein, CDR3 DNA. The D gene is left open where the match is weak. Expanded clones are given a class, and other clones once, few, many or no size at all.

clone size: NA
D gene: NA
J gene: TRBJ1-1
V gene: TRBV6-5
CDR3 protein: CASSFLRDPNSRNTEAFF
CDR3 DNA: TGTGCCAGCAGTTTCCTCCGGGACCCGAATTCTAGGAACACTGAAGCTTTCTTT

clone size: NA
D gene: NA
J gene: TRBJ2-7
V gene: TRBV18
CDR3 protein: CASSPPSIYEQYF
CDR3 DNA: TGTGCCAGCTCACCACCCTCAATCTACGAGCAGTACTTC

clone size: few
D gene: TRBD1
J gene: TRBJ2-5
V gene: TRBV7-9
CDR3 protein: CASSFSSGGAETQYF
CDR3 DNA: TGTGCCAGCAGCTTTTCGTCAGGGGGCGCCGAGACCCAGTACTTC

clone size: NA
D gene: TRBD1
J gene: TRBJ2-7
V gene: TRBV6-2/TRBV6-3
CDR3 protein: CASSNILSGQGVYEQYF
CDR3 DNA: TGTGCCAGCAGCAATATACTGTCGGGACAGGGTGTCTACGAGCAGTACTTC

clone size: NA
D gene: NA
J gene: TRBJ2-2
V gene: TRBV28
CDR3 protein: CASEGGREGTGELFF
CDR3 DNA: TGTGCCAGCGAAGGGGGAAGGGAGGGCACCGGGGAGCTGTTTTTT

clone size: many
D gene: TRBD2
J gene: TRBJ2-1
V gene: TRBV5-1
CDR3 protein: CASRQSGLAGGPSSYNEQFF
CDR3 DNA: TGCGCCAGCAGGCAGAGCGGACTAGCGGGAGGGCCGAGCTCCTACAATGAGCAGTTCTTC

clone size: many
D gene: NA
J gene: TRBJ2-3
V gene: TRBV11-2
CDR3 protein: CASSLEPVTQYF
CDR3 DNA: TGTGCCAGCAGCTTAGAGCCAGTTACGCAGTATTTT

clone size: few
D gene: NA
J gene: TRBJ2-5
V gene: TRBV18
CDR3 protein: CASSTMDGYQETQYF
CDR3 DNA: TGTGCCAGCTCTACGATGGACGGGTACCAAGAGACCCAGTACTTC

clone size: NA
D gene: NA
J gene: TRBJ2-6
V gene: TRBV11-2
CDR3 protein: CASSLGGGYSGANVLTF
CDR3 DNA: TGTGCCAGCAGCTTAGGAGGGGGTTACTCTGGGGCCAACGTCCTGACTTTC

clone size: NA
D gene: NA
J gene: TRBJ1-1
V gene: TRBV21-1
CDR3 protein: CASSKTPGGRKNTEAFF
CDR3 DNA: TGTGCCAGCAGCAAAACCCCCGGGGGGCGGAAGAACACTGAAGCTTTCTTT

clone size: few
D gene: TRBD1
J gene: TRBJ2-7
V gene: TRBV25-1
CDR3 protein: CASTRPGQGASPVRSYEQYF
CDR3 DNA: TGTGCCAGCACCCGGCCGGGACAGGGGGCGTCCCCCGTCAGGTCCTACGAGCAGTACTTC

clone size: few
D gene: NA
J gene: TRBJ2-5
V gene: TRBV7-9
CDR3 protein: CASLAGAGTQYF
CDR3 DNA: TGTGCCAGCCTTGCAGGGGCTGGAACCCAGTACTTC

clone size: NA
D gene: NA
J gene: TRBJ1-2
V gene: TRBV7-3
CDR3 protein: CASSSRDGGPEGYTF
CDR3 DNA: TGTGCCAGCAGCTCACGGGACGGGGGGCCGGAAGGCTACACCTTC

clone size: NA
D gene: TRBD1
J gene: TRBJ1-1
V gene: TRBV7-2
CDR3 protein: CASSWQTGLDEAFF
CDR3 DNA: TGTGCCAGCAGCTGGCAGACAGGGCTAGATGAAGCTTTCTTT

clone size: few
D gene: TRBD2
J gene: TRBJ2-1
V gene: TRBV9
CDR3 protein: CASSVRVAGAYNEQFF
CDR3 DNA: TGTGCCAGCAGCGTACGGGTAGCGGGCGCCTACAATGAGCAGTTCTTC

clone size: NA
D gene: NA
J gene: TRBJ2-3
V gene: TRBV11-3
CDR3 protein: CASSPRGRTQYF
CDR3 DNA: TGTGCCAGCAGCCCGCGGGGACGGACGCAGTATTTT

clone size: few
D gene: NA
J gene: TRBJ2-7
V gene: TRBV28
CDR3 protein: CASSLDYLYEQYF
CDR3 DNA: TGTGCCAGCAGTTTGGACTACCTCTACGAGCAGTACTTC